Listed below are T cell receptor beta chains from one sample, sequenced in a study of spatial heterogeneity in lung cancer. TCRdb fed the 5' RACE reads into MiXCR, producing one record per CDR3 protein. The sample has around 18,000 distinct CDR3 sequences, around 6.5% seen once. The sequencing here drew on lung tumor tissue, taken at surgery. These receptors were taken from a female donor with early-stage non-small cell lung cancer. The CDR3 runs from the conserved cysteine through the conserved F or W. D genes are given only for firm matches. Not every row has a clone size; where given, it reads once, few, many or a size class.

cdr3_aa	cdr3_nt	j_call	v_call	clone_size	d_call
CASSLQIAYEQYF	TGTGCCAGCAGCCTACAGATAGCCTACGAGCAGTACTTC	TRBJ2-7	TRBV3-1	many	-
CASSLWTSQETQYF	TGCGCCAGCAGCCTATGGACTAGCCAGGAGACCCAGTACTTC	TRBJ2-5	TRBV4-1	many	TRBD2
CASSPQEMGQRAFF	TGTGCCAGCAGCCCCCAGGAAATGGGGCAACGGGCTTTCTTT	TRBJ1-1	TRBV3-1	few	-
CASSVAPSGGLGRETQYF	TGTGCCAGCAGCGTAGCTCCTAGCGGGGGCCTGGGGAGGGAGACCCAGTACTTC	TRBJ2-5	TRBV9	many	TRBD2
CASTPSGWDQPQHF	TGTGCCAGCACTCCATCTGGTTGGGATCAGCCCCAGCATTTT	TRBJ1-5	TRBV12-3/TRBV12-4	few	-
CASSYSWTGSYEQYF	TGTGCCAGCAGTTACTCCTGGACAGGGAGCTACGAGCAGTACTTC	TRBJ2-7	TRBV6-5	few	TRBD1
CASSSRDREGNEQFF	TGTGCCAGCAGCTCCCGGGACAGGGAAGGGAATGAGCAGTTCTTC	TRBJ2-1	TRBV7-9	many	TRBD1
CASSPDPSGQGEAKNIQYF	TGTGCCAGCAGCCCCGACCCCTCCGGACAGGGGGAGGCCAAAAACATTCAGTACTTC	TRBJ2-4	TRBV7-2	many	TRBD1
CASSLTPRNQETQYF	TGTGCCAGCAGCTTAACCCCACGAAATCAAGAGACCCAGTACTTC	TRBJ2-5	TRBV7-9	many	-
CASSLRHGTEAFF	TGTGCCAGCAGTTTAAGGCATGGGACTGAAGCTTTCTTT	TRBJ1-1	TRBV12-3/TRBV12-4	medium-sized	-
CASSLGAGGGYSYEQYF	TGTGCCAGCAGCTTAGGTGCTGGCGGGGGCTACTCCTACGAGCAGTACTTC	TRBJ2-7	TRBV7-2	medium-sized	-
CSAREPSAPAGYTF	TGCAGTGCTAGAGAGCCAAGCGCCCCCGCCGGCTACACCTTC	TRBJ1-2	TRBV20-1	few	-
CVSSPTGDDIQYF	TGTGTCAGCAGCCCAACAGGGGATGACATTCAGTACTTC	TRBJ2-4	TRBV7-2	-	TRBD1
CASSLSEQAFGYTF	TGTGCCAGCAGCTTAAGTGAGCAGGCCTTTGGCTACACCTTC	TRBJ1-2	TRBV7-2	few	-
CASGPTGSYNEQFF	TGTGCCAGCGGCCCGACAGGGTCCTACAATGAGCAGTTCTTC	TRBJ2-1	TRBV25-1	-	TRBD1
CASSPSRVRTDTQYF	TGCGCCAGCAGCCCCTCTAGGGTTCGCACAGATACGCAGTATTTT	TRBJ2-3	TRBV4-3	few	-
CASSVRGTSEKLFF	TGTGCCAGCAGTGTCCGGGGAACTAGTGAAAAACTGTTTTTT	TRBJ1-4	TRBV2	many	-